This T cell receptor beta chain was identified during a study of T-cell reconstitution after alpha-beta-depleted transplantation in children listed by TCRdb under 2016. Background for the entire study: Using TCR repertoire profiling, the study quantitatively followed how T-cell immune reconstitution unfolded in children after TCRalphabeta/CD19-depleted allogeneic hematopoietic cell transplantation. The investigation overall reported the following: In some patients, high TCRbeta diversity at day 60 was attributed to recipient T cells and intrathymic progenitors that had survived conditioning. Over the following months the frequencies of hyperexpanded clones went down, and after one year T-cell counts and TCRbeta diversity were mostly credited to newly produced T cells. The apparently early recovery of alphabetaT-cell counts about two months after transplant reportedly depended on only several hundred rapidly expanded clones that came from non-depleted graft cells.

Only a few counts were recorded for this clonotype. There is no known antigen for this receptor. No qualities accompany the bases; no much larger clone lies one base away. What this sample's treatment or condition label stands for: allogeneic hematopoietic cell transplantation with graft depleted of TCRalphabeta T cells and CD19 B cells. Transplant recipients were children who received TCRalphabeta/CD19-depleted allogeneic hematopoietic cell grafts. Libraries were made using PCR. Sequenced on an Illumina HiSeq 2500. TCR library preparation used molecular barcoding, with unique molecular identifiers applied to normalize quantification of the TCRbeta repertoire. Using fastp trimming at Q25 and MiXCR clonotype assembly, TCRdb reanalyzed the public sequencing data and kept in-frame beta chains. Each CDR3 protein appears once, grouped with its most common genes and DNA. The sample table records a few hundred thousand distinct CDR3 sequences; roughly a tenth of these occur just once. 7.5% of the sample is held by the ten biggest clonotypes.

After removal of 7 bases from V and 8 bases from J, the junction retains 10 bases not matched to a gene. Taken from cysteine to phenylalanine, the CDR3 has 14 residues. Only the CDR3 DNA is retained, 42 bases long and in frame from the first base. Source: PBMCs, taken before TCRalphabeta/CD19-depleted stem cell transplant. The receptor comes from a boy younger than two with acute myeloid leukemia, due to receive a stem cell transplant. Here the chain combines TRBV12-3 or TRBV12-4 and TRBJ1-4, and TRBD1 matches 7 of the central bases. The bases are TGTGCCAGCACCGAATGGGCCAGGGGGGAAAAACTGTTTTTT. This yields the protein CASTEWARGEKLFF.